The rows below give T cell receptor beta chains drawn from one sample of a study of blood T cell repertoires in COVID-19. Produced via immunoSEQ multiplex PCR; TCRdb's table is partial and in-frame only. The profile shows 250,000 to 350,000 clones, approximately 89% of them singletons. The source material was peripheral blood. The receptors were gathered from a woman aged 60-70 years with acute or convalescent COVID-19. Both conserved end residues are part of each CDR3. The D gene is left open where the match is weak. A clone size is listed for some rows: how often the clone was seen (once, few, many), or a class if it is expanded.

size	V	J	D	DNA	CDR3
few	TRBV19	TRBJ2-7	TRBD1	TGTGCCAGTAATTCAGGACAGGACCTATACGAGCAGTACTTC	CASNSGQDLYEQYF
-	TRBV7-9	TRBJ2-2	TRBD1	TGTGCCAGCAGCTCTGACAGGGTCGCGAACACCGGGGAGCTGTTTTTT	CASSSDRVANTGELFF
-	TRBV15	TRBJ1-1	-	TGTGCCACCAGCAGAGATCCCCACCAGGGTGAAGCTTTCTTT	CATSRDPHQGEAFF
-	TRBV6-5	TRBJ2-3	-	TGTGCCAGCAGGGCGAGGTTAAGCACAGATACGCAGTATTTT	CASRARLSTDTQYF
-	TRBV6-4	TRBJ1-1	TRBD1	TGTGCCAGCAGTGCCTCGGGACAGACCTCTCTGGTTGAAGCTTTCTTT	CASSASGQTSLVEAFF
-	TRBV11-2	TRBJ1-1	-	TGTGCCAGCAGCCTGGACGGGCGACAGGCCTCTCTTGAAGCTTTCTTT	CASSLDGRQASLEAFF
-	TRBV6-5	TRBJ2-7	-	TGTGCCAGCAGGGACAGCAACACCCTTAGCTACGAGCAGTACTTC	CASRDSNTLSYEQYF
-	TRBV15	TRBJ1-1	TRBD1	TGTGCCACCAGCGGGACAGCGAACACTGAAGCTTTCTTT	CATSGTANTEAFF
once	TRBV19	TRBJ2-7	TRBD2	TGTGCCAGTAGTATCGGGACTAGGGGGTACGAGCAGTACTTC	CASSIGTRGYEQYF
-	TRBV5-1	TRBJ1-6	-	TGCGCCAGCAGCCAGCAAGGACAGCTGAATTCACCCCTCCACTTT	CASSQQGQLNSPLHF
-	TRBV4-1	TRBJ2-2	TRBD2	TGCGCCAGCAGCCAAGAGGTGGTTGGAGCGGGGGGGCCATCCGGGGAGCTGTTTTTT	CASSQEVVGAGGPSGELFF
-	TRBV15	TRBJ2-5	TRBD2	TGTGCCACCAGCACCTCACCTAGCGGGGGTCAAGAGACCCAGTACTTC	CATSTSPSGGQETQYF
-	TRBV6-5	TRBJ2-1	-	TGTGCCAGCAGTTATAGGGGAAATGAGCAGTTCTTC	CASSYRGNEQFF
-	TRBV5-1	TRBJ2-7	-	TGCGCCAGCAGCTCCCTAGGCAGCACCTACGAGCAGTACTTC	CASSSLGSTYEQYF
-	TRBV3-1/TRBV3-2	TRBJ2-1	-	TGTGCCAGCAGCCAAGCGACAGGTTACAATGAGCAGTTCTTC	CASSQATGYNEQFF
-	TRBV28	TRBJ2-5	TRBD2	TGTGCCAGCAGTCTTCCGCTAGCGGGGGGGGAGACCCAGTACTTC	CASSLPLAGGETQYF
-	TRBV7-8	TRBJ2-7	TRBD2	TGTGCCAGCAGCTTACCTTCCCCAGCGGGAGCATACGAGCAGTACTTC	CASSLPSPAGAYEQYF
-	TRBV2	TRBJ2-1	-	TGTGCCAGCAGTGAAGGGGGCCCGGAGTTCTTC	CASSEGGPEFF
once	TRBV11-2	TRBJ1-1	-	TGTGCCAGCAACCTTTTTCAGGAACTCCGAACCCCCGCTTTCTTT	CASNLFQELRTPAFF
-	TRBV10-3	TRBJ2-7	TRBD2	TGTGCCATCAGTGATTGGGGGGGGAGCGGGAGGATGTACGAGCAGTACTTC	CAISDWGGSGRMYEQYF